The clone carrying this T cell receptor beta chain has more than one count but fewer than ten. Antigen: not known. This sample was included in a study of CD8 T cells in ankylosing spondylitis. TCRdb recomputed calls from the 5' RACE reads with MiXCR, one row per CDR3 protein. The data hold roughly 150,000 distinct CDR3 sequences, with approximately 32% observed a single time. Study observations and caveats: Disease-associated clones were reportedly significantly overrepresented in matched ankylosing spondylitis synovial fluid. Fewer than 10 highly homologous variants formed a TCR beta motif that appeared characteristic of ankylosing spondylitis blood.

The CDR3 runs 16 residues. Germline V gene lookup returns CDR1 SGDLS and CDR2 YYNGEE. Trimming took 3 bases from V and 1 from J, leaving 17 bases between them. The sequence was collected from a male donor with ankylosing spondylitis. The chain has TRBV9 and TRBJ2-7; D tentatively fits TRBD1 or TRBD2 (5 bases each). Input material: synovial fluid, either unsorted or a sorted T cell fraction (not recorded which). DNA for the CDR3: TGTGCCAGCAGCGAGGGGCTTGGGAGCGCATCCTACGAGCAGTACTTC. Its translation is CASSEGLGSASYEQYF.